One T cell receptor (beta chain) is described in this entry. The antigen is undetermined. Measured with immunoSEQ multiplex PCR; TCRdb has only the in-frame clones, and not every one. Altogether about 150,000 clones are present, 91% being singletons, with the ten largest covering approximately 4.4%. The ends were cut back, 0 bases at V and 5 bases at J, with 5 bases in the middle. The V gene's germline CDR1 is MNHEY and CDR2 SVGEGT. The CDR3 covers 12 residues. These data originate in a study of T cell responses to AZD1222 COVID-19 vaccine. Study-wide results and caveats: Unmutated variant regions reportedly attract nearly half of all spike-specific TCRs. Scientists sampled the repertoires only once the peak T cell response had passed. Baseline antibody screening turned up just six or seven seropositive AZD1222 recipients.

The receptor was isolated from an adult in good health. The chain is built from TRBV6-2 or TRBV6-3 and TRBJ2-7, with no clear D. The sample here was peripheral blood, taken on day 0 of AZD1222 vaccination. CDR3 bases: TGTGCCAGCAGTTACTCGCAAGACGAGCAGTACTTC. It translates to CASSYSQDEQYF.